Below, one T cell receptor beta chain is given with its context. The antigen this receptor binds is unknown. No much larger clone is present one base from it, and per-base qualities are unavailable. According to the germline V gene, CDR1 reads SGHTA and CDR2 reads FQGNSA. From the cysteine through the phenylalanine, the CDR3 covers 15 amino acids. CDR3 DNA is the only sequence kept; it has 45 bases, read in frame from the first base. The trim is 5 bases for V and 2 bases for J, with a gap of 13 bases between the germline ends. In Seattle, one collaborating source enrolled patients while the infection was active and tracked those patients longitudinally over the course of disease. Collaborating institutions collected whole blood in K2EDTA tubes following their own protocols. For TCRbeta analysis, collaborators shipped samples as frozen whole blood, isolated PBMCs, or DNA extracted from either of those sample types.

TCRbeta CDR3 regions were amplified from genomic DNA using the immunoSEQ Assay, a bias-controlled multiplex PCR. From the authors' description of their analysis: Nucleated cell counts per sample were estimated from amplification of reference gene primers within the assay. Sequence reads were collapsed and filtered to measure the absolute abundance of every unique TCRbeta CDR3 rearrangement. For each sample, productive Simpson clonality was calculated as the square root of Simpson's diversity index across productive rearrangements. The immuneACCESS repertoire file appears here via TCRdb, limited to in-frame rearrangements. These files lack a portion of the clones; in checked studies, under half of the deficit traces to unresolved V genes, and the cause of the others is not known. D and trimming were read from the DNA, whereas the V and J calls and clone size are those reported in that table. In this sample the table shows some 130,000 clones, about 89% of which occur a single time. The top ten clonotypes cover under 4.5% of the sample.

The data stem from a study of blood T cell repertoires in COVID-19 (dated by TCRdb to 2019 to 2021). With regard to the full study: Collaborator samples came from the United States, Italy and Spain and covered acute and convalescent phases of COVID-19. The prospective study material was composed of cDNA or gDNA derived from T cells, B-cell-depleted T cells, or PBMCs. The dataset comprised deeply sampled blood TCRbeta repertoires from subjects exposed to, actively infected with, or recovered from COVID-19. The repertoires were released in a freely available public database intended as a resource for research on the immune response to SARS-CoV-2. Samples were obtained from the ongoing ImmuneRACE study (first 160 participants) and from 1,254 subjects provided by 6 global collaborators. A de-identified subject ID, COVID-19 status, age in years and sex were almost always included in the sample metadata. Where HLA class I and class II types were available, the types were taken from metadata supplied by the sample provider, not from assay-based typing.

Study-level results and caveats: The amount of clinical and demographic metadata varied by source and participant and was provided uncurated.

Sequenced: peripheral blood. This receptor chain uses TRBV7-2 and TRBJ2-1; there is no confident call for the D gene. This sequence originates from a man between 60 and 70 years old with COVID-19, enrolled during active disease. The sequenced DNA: TGTGCCAGCAGCAATGACGGAGCGACCTACAATGAGCAGTTCTTC. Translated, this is CASSNDGATYNEQFF. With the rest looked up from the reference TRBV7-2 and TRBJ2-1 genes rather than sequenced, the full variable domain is GAGVSQSPSNKVTEKGKDVELRCDPISGHTALYWYRQSLGQGLEFLIYFQGNSAPDKSGLPSDRFSAERTGGSVSTLTIQRTQQEDSAVYLCASSNDGATYNEQFFGPGTRLTVL.